Below are 24 T cell receptor beta chains sequenced from a single sample in a study of human T cells and chemical hapten exposure. MiXCR, run by TCRdb on the RACE reads, gives a single entry per CDR3 protein. The data show about 380,000 distinct CDR3 sequences, approximately 5.1% seen once. Indicated time point: patch test 1, 2 weeks after DPC sensitization. Sample treatment: therapeutic diphenylcyclopropenone sensitization with weekly scalp DPC. Specimen: whole blood, collected in connection with sensitization to the hapten diphenylcyclopropenone (DPC). The receptors shown here come from a woman between 45 and 65 years old with alopecia areata. Some clones in this sample may be carry-over from other donors' samples.

This clonotype came up many times. The germline gene is not matched at one end of the junction; a read error may be the cause. This chain uses TRBV10-3 with TRBJ2-1; D remains ambiguous. Germline CDR1 reads ENHRY; CDR2 reads SYGVKD. This CDR3 has 13 residues. This CDR3 is CAISDSDPSPSVF. In DNA, the CDR3 is TGTGCCATCAGTGACTCGGACCCCTCCCCCTCGGTCTTC.

This chain connects TRBV30 to TRBJ2-3, with 11 bases fitting TRBD2. J was trimmed by 8 bases and V by 1 base; bases with no gene match: 8. The germline V gene has CDR1 GTSNPN and CDR2 SVGIG (reference sequence). The CDR3 contains 15 residues. The CDR3 sequence is CAWSALAGGTGTQYF. CDR3 bases: TGTGCCTGGAGTGCCTTAGCGGGAGGGACCGGTACGCAGTATTTT.

This clonotype was seen a handful of times. This chain connects TRBV3-1 to TRBJ1-2; the D gene is possibly TRBD1 (6 bases). Between the trimmed V and J ends, which lost 4 bases and 10 bases, there was a span of 19 bases. From germline, CDR1 is LGHDT and CDR2 YNNKEL (reference sequence). The CDR3 has 14 residues. The CDR3 coding sequence is TGTGCCAGCAGCCCGCGGGGAGACAGGAGCTTCTACACCTTC. Protein sequence: CASSPRGDRSFYTF. Using reference TRBV3-1 and TRBJ1-2 for the parts outside the CDR3, the full variable domain is DTAVSQTPKYLVTQMGNDKSIKCEQNLGHDTMYWYKQDSKKFLKIMFSYNNKELIINETVPNRFSPKSPDKAHLNLHINSLELGDSAVYFCASSPRGDRSFYTFGSGTRLTVV.

This clonotype was observed at least ten times. V and J are TRBV4-1 and TRBJ2-1, with 8 bases aligning to TRBD1. Germline V gene sequence: CDR1 MGHRA, CDR2 YSYEKL. CDR3 length: 17 amino acids. J gave up 4 bases and V 4 bases, and 12 bases lay outside the gene matches. CDR3 bases: TGCGCCAGCAGCCTAGTAAGGACAGGGTTTATTTACAATGAGCAGTTCTTC. It translates to CASSLVRTGFIYNEQFF.

In its sample, this clonotype was seen many times. The chain employs TRBV29-1 and TRBJ2-2, with D tentatively TRBD1 (5 bases). The CDR3 has 13 residues. Germline CDR1 and CDR2: SQVTM and ANQGSEA. V was trimmed by 7 bases and J by 7 bases, leaving 16 bases between them. The CDR3 here is CSAVQTDGGELFF. The CDR3, as DNA: TGCAGCGCTGTTCAGACAGACGGCGGGGAGCTGTTTTTT.

This clonotype has at least ten counts. The V call is TRBV7-2, the J call TRBJ2-7; D might be TRBD2 (5 bases). Germline V CDR1 and CDR2: SGHTA, FQGNSA. The CDR3 spans 12 residues. V was trimmed by 4 bases and J by 9 bases, leaving 13 bases between them. The CDR3 is CASSSPVGRQYF. CDR3 coding DNA: TGTGCCAGCAGCTCCCCGGTGGGGAGGCAGTACTTC. Full variable domain (outside the CDR3, taken from reference TRBV7-2 and TRBJ2-7): GAGVSQSPSNKVTEKGKDVELRCDPISGHTALYWYRQSLGQGLEFLIYFQGNSAPDKSGLPSDRFSAERTGGSVSTLTIQRTQQEDSAVYLCASSSPVGRQYFGPGTRLTVT.

Many counts were recorded for this clonotype. The rearrangement joins TRBV10-3 to TRBJ1-2; D is ambiguous. The ends were cut back, 0 bases at V and 0 bases at J, with 5 bases in the middle. CDR3 length: 14 amino acids. The germline V gene has CDR1 ENHRY and CDR2 SYGVKD. DNA for the CDR3: TGTGCCATCAGTGAGTCACTAGCTAACTATGGCTACACCTTC. Its translation is CAISESLANYGYTF.

J is TRBJ1-5 and V is TRBV6-1; D uncertain. The CDR3 has 13 amino acids. V was trimmed by 4 bases and J by 4 bases, leaving 8 bases between them. The germline gives CDR1 MNHNS, CDR2 SASEGT. The CDR3 loop reads CASSARMNQPQHF. The CDR3 DNA is TGTGCCAGCAGTGCAAGAATGAATCAGCCCCAGCATTTT.

In its sample, this clonotype was seen a few times. The chain carries TRBV13 and TRBJ2-5, with unresolved D. The CDR3 runs to 12 residues. V lost 2 bases to trimming and J lost 7 bases, with 8 bases between them. Germline values: CDR1 PRHDT, CDR2 FYEKMQ (reference sequence). This CDR3 is CASSLNPGTQYF. DNA for the CDR3: TGTGCCAGCAGCTTAAATCCAGGGACCCAGTACTTC.

This clonotype was counted a few times. The chain has TRBV10-2 and TRBJ1-1; 8 nucleotides match TRBD1. V was pared by 8 bases and J by 5 bases, with 7 bases of the junction left unmatched. CDR3 size: 13 residues. Looked up from germline, CDR1 is WSHSY and CDR2 is SAAADI. CDR3 nucleotide sequence: TGCGCCAGCGGTGGACAGGGAGGTACTGAAGCTTTCTTT. Its translation is CASGGQGGTEAFF.

The rearrangement uses TRBV30 and TRBJ2-7; a weak D match, TRBD2 (5 bases). Germline CDR1 GTSNPN, CDR2 SVGIG (reference sequence). The CDR3 runs to 15 residues. V shed 3 bases and J shed 1 base, with 16 bases lying between them. CDR3 sequence (DNA): TGTGCCTGGAGACTCGAACTAGAACTTTCCTACGAGCAGTACTTC. Translation: CAWRLELELSYEQYF.

There are a few counts of this clonotype. The chain has TRBV19 and TRBJ2-5, with 7 bases fitting TRBD2. The CDR3 loop spans 14 amino acids. The germline V gene encodes CDR1 LNHDA and CDR2 SQIVND (reference sequence). Losses at the gene ends were 5 bases for V and 5 bases for J; bases not matched to a gene: 8. The CDR3 protein is CASSRWEGGETQYF. CDR3 nucleotide sequence: TGTGCCAGTAGTCGGTGGGAGGGTGGCGAGACCCAGTACTTC.

As for this clonotype: This is likely a read error, given that the CDR3 carries no conserved phenylalanine or tryptophan at its end. The genes are TRBV29-1 and TRBJ2-7, with a tentative D call TRBD1 (6 bases). Germline assignment: CDR1 SQVTM and CDR2 ANQGSEA. The CDR3 totals 12 residues. V lost 4 bases and J 5 bases, leaving 12 bases between the germline ends. CDR3 bases: TGCAGCGTTGTACAGGGCTACGACGAGCAGTACCTC. Its protein is CSVVQGYDEQYL.

Many counts were recorded for this clonotype. This chain connects TRBV20-1 to TRBJ1-1, with D perhaps matching TRBD1 (6 bases). The CDR3 spans 13 residues. V was pared by 0 bases and J by 6 bases, with 11 bases between. Germline assignment: CDR1 DFQATT and CDR2 SNEGSKA (reference sequence). CDR3 bases: TGCAGTGCTAGAGATCAGGGGAGGGCTGAAGCTTTCTTT. Translating gives CSARDQGRAEAFF.

This clonotype was seen repeatedly, ten times or more. The chain has TRBV28 and TRBJ1-6; 7 positions match TRBD1. Germline-derived CDR1 and CDR2 are MDHEN and SYDVKM. V was clipped by 1 base and J by 10 bases; unmatched bases: 7. The CDR3 totals 15 residues. The CDR3 sequence is CASSLFAGGRSPLHF. As DNA, the CDR3 is TGTGCCAGCAGTTTATTTGCAGGGGGTCGATCACCCCTCCACTTT. Full variable domain (rest looked up from reference TRBV28 and TRBJ1-6): DVKVTQSSRYLVKRTGEKVFLECVQDMDHENMFWYRQDPGLGLRLIYFSYDVKMKEKGDIPEGYSVSREKKERFSLILESASTNQTSMYLCASSLFAGGRSPLHFGNGTRLTVT.

This clonotype was counted only a few times. The genes are TRBV18 and TRBJ1-1, with D maybe TRBD1 (6 bases). Per the germline V gene, CDR1 is KGHSH and CDR2 is LQKENI. V lost 3 bases to trimming and J lost 9 bases, with 14 bases between them. CDR3 size: 13 residues. Written as DNA, the CDR3 is TGTGCCAGCTCACCTGTATTCGGGGGCCAAGCTTTCTTT. The encoded protein is CASSPVFGGQAFF.

This clonotype has a count of ten or more. The CDR3 spells CASSYSTGGGYTF. In DNA, the CDR3 is TGTGCCAGCAGTTACTCGACGGGTGGTGGCTACACCTTC. The rearrangement joins TRBV6-2 or TRBV6-3 to TRBJ1-2, with D uncertain. The CDR3 spans 13 residues. V was clipped by 0 bases and J by 7 bases, with 9 bases between them. The germline V gene encodes CDR1 MNHEY and CDR2 SVGEGT.

This clonotype was picked up many times. The chain employs TRBV24-1 and TRBJ2-3; D gene ambiguous. The CDR3 runs to 16 residues. V lost 3 bases, J lost 6 bases, and 18 bases lay in between. CDR1 and CDR2 from the germline V gene are KGHDR and SFDVKD. The CDR3 nucleotides are TGTGCCACCAGTGATGCACTTTTTGAAGGGCGGGATACGCAGTATTTT. This codes for CATSDALFEGRDTQYF.

This clonotype occurred many times. The genes are TRBV6-1 and TRBJ2-1; tentatively, D is TRBD2 (6 bases). Trimming took off 5 bases at V and 2 bases at J, with 22 bases between the two ends. CDR1 MNHNS and CDR2 SASEGT come from the germline V gene. The CDR3 contains 18 residues. DNA for the CDR3: TGTGCCAGCAGTCCATCCGGAGGGGCGAGCGGGCCCTACAATGAGCAGTTCTTC. Translation: CASSPSGGASGPYNEQFF.

This clonotype appeared a few times. The chain couples TRBV5-1 to TRBJ1-4; D is possibly TRBD1 (6 bases). The CDR3 has 15 residues. V lost 4 bases and J lost 7, with 17 bases in between. CDR1 SGHRS and CDR2 YFSETQ come from the germline V gene. The CDR3 region is CASSRNQGRREKLFF. The CDR3 DNA is TGCGCCAGCAGCCGAAATCAGGGGAGGCGTGAAAAACTGTTTTTT.

The sample holds many counts of this clonotype. This rearrangement joins TRBV6-2 or TRBV6-3 to TRBJ2-1, with 9 bases matching TRBD2. Looked up from germline, CDR1 is MNHEY and CDR2 is SVGEGT. This CDR3 spans 19 amino acids. With V trimmed by 5 bases and J by 4 bases, 18 bases remained unmatched. CDR3 bases: TGTGCCAGCAGTCGGATCTCCGGGACTAGCCCCCAACGATACAATGAGCAGTTCTTC. Translated: CASSRISGTSPQRYNEQFF.

This clonotype was counted at least ten times. This rearrangement joins TRBV6-2 or TRBV6-3 to TRBJ1-5, with D possibly matching TRBD1 (5 bases). CDR1 and CDR2 (germline): MNHEY, SVGEGT. The V and J ends lost 6 bases and 10 bases respectively, with 13 bases between them. The CDR3 length is 12 residues. Here the CDR3 DNA reads TGTGCCAGCAGGGGCCAGGGTTCCCCCCAGCATTTT. Protein product: CASRGQGSPQHF.

There are many counts of this clonotype. The genes are TRBV7-9 and TRBJ2-5; 8 bases fit TRBD1. There are 15 residues in the CDR3. J lost 4 bases, V lost 6 bases, and 10 bases had no gene match. The germline CDR1 and CDR2 sequences are SEHNR and FQNEAQ (reference sequence). Here the CDR3 reads CASRRQGAARETQYF. In DNA form, the CDR3 reads TGTGCCAGCAGACGCCAGGGGGCCGCGCGAGAGACCCAGTACTTC.

The chain recombines TRBV6-2 or TRBV6-3 with TRBJ1-6, with D unclear. Trimming pared 0 bases from V and 8 bases from J, leaving 11 bases between. This CDR3 has 15 residues. Germline lookup yields CDR1 MNHEY and CDR2 SVGEGT. The CDR3 DNA is TGTGCCAGCAGTTACTCTGGAAAGAAAGATTCACCCCTCCACTTT. This encodes CASSYSGKKDSPLHF.